These 23 T cell receptor beta chains were all obtained from the same sample, sequenced in a study of OX40 agonist ivuxolimab in advanced cancers. Libraries were prepared by immunoSEQ multiplex PCR; TCRdb keeps only in-frame clonotypes and omits some of them. The sample has more than 10,000 clones, around 80% seen once. The source was CD4+ or CD8+ T cells sorted from blood, collected in a trial of the OX40 agonist ivuxolimab. All receptors come from an adult with an advanced solid tumor such as melanoma, head and neck, liver or kidney cancer.

The V gene is TRBV7-9, the J gene TRBJ1-5; no clear D gene. The CDR3 is 12 residues long. With 4 bases removed from V and 9 bases from J, the gap between germline ends came to 10 bases. Per germline, CDR1 SEHNR and CDR2 FQNEAQ (reference sequence). CDR3 region: CASSWDLGPQHF. CDR3 bases: TGTGCCAGCAGCTGGGATTTGGGGCCCCAGCATTTT.

V usage is TRBV27 and J usage is TRBJ1-4, with D possibly being TRBD1 (5 bases). Per the germline V gene, CDR1 is MNHEY and CDR2 is SMNVEV (reference sequence). Trimming stripped 10 bases from V and 5 bases from J, with 17 bases between. The CDR3 is 14 amino acids. The CDR3: CATKEGFSNEKLFF. DNA of the CDR3: TGTGCCACCAAAGAGGGGTTCTCCAATGAAAAACTGTTTTTT. Full variable domain (missing parts from reference TRBV27 and TRBJ1-4): EAQVTQNPRYLITVTGKKLTVTCSQNMNHEYMSWYRQDPGLGLRQIYYSMNVEVTDKGDVPEGYKVSRKEKRNFPLILESPSPNQTSLYFCATKEGFSNEKLFFGSGTQLSVL.

The gene calls are TRBV5-4 and TRBJ1-1; 8 positions agree with TRBD1. V was clipped by 3 bases and J by 3 bases; unmatched bases: 4. The germline V gene encodes CDR1 SGHNT and CDR2 YYREEE (reference sequence). The CDR3 is 14 amino acids. Written as DNA, the CDR3 is TGTGCCAGCAGCTGGGGGACAGGAGACACTGAAGCTTTCTTT. This gives the protein CASSWGTGDTEAFF.

V and J are TRBV4-3 and TRBJ2-1; 8 bases align to TRBD2. Germline V gene sequence: CDR1 LGHNA, CDR2 YSLEER. The CDR3 is 16 amino acids. V was clipped by 1 base and J by 6 bases; unmatched bases: 8. The CDR3: CASSQGTSRMGNEQFF. CDR3 DNA sequence: TGCGCCAGCAGCCAAGGGACTAGCAGAATGGGCAATGAGCAGTTCTTC.

The chain has TRBV27 and TRBJ2-2; the D gene is possibly TRBD1 (6 bases). Deletions cut 7 bases from V and 1 base from J, with 10 bases between. The germline V gene has CDR1 MNHEY and CDR2 SMNVEV (reference sequence). The CDR3 consists of 14 residues. CDR3 protein: CASKPQGNTGELFF. The CDR3 bases are TGTGCCAGCAAACCACAGGGGAACACCGGGGAGCTGTTTTTT.

The chain employs TRBV30 and TRBJ1-2; no clear D. This CDR3 is built from 13 residues. The V end was cut by 0 bases, the J end by 6 bases, with 11 bases between. Germline CDR1 and CDR2: GTSNPN and SVGIG (reference sequence). The CDR3 protein is CAWSVGRRDGYTF. The CDR3 DNA is TGTGCCTGGAGTGTAGGCAGGCGGGATGGCTACACCTTC.

This rearrangement joins TRBV23-1 to TRBJ2-7; tentatively, D is TRBD2 (5 bases). TRBV23-1 belongs to the ORF category, with a function that is uncertain. This CDR3 has 15 residues. The germline V and J ends were trimmed by 0 bases and 1 base, with 10 bases remaining between them. CDR3 in amino acids: CASSQSAPGSYEQYF. The CDR3 DNA sequence: TGCGCCAGCAGTCAATCGGCTCCGGGGTCCTACGAGCAGTACTTC.

The genes are TRBV7-8 and TRBJ2-1; TRBD2 matches at 8 bases. The V gene's germline CDR1 is SGHVS and CDR2 FQNEAQ. This CDR3 has 15 amino acids. Losses at the gene ends were 5 bases for V and 7 bases for J; bases not matched to a gene: 10. The CDR3 nucleotides are TGTGCCAGCAGCCTTCTAACGGGAGGGCCGAATGAGCAGTTCTTC. Amino acids: CASSLLTGGPNEQFF.

This rearrangement joins TRBV28 to TRBJ2-7, with TRBD2 as a possible D gene (6 bases). This CDR3 is 16 amino acids long. Germline V gene sequence: CDR1 MDHEN, CDR2 SYDVKM. V lost 7 bases and J 3 bases, leaving 22 bases between the germline ends. The CDR3 is CASTPSRAGSDYEQYF. In DNA, the CDR3 is TGTGCCAGCACCCCCTCCCGAGCCGGGAGCGACTACGAGCAGTACTTC. Combining the CDR3 with reference TRBV28 and TRBJ2-7 gives the whole variable domain DVKVTQSSRYLVKRTGEKVFLECVQDMDHENMFWYRQDPGLGLRLIYFSYDVKMKEKGDIPEGYSVSREKKERFSLILESASTNQTSMYLCASTPSRAGSDYEQYFGPGTRLTVT.

The J gene is TRBJ2-1, the V gene TRBV2; D remains unclear. This CDR3 comprises 11 residues. The ends were cut back, 7 bases at V and 7 bases at J, with 8 bases in the middle. Germline CDR1 SNHLY, CDR2 FYNNEI. The DNA of the CDR3 is TGTGCCAGCAACCCCGCAAATGAGCAGTTCTTC. This codes for CASNPANEQFF.

This clone occurred a few times. This chain links TRBV9 with TRBJ2-2; TRBD2 matches at 10 bases. V was pared by 1 base and J by 6 bases, with 9 bases of the junction left unmatched. The CDR3 runs 17 residues. Germline V gives CDR1 SGDLS, CDR2 YYNGEE. CDR3 nucleotide sequence: TGTGCCAGCAGCGTACGCCAACTAGCGGGAATCGCCGGGGAGCTGTTTTTT. As protein: CASSVRQLAGIAGELFF.

This clone ranks as medium-sized. The CDR3 sequence: CASSSSPAGELFF. The CDR3 DNA sequence: TGTGCCAGCAGCTCCAGTCCGGCCGGGGAGCTGTTTTTT. The J gene is TRBJ2-2, the V gene TRBV7-3; no firm D call. Germline CDR1 reads SGHTA; CDR2 reads FQGTGA. Trimming removed 4 bases from V and 6 bases from J, with 9 bases in between. The CDR3 consists of 13 residues.

This chain uses TRBV7-9 with TRBJ2-7; D is ambiguous. CDR1 SEHNR and CDR2 FQNEAQ come from the germline V gene (reference sequence). Trimming removed 2 bases at V and 7 bases at J, with 18 bases between. The CDR3 runs to 15 residues. The CDR3 protein is CASSLSAAEAEEQYF. The CDR3 nucleotides are TGTGCCAGCAGCTTATCGGCAGCTGAGGCTGAGGAGCAGTACTTC.

The chain couples TRBV4-3 to TRBJ1-4; D gene ambiguous. The CDR3 covers 15 residues. The V end was cut by 0 bases, the J end by 4 bases, with 9 bases between. Germline CDR1 reads LGHNA; CDR2 reads YSLEER. CDR3 coding DNA: TGCGCCAGCAGCCAAGATGACGGTAGTAATGAAAAACTGTTTTTT. It codes for CASSQDDGSNEKLFF.

This rearrangement joins TRBV9 to TRBJ2-1; D not resolved. Trimming stripped 4 bases from V and 6 bases from J, with 14 bases between. This CDR3 is 14 amino acids long. Germline V gene lookup returns CDR1 SGDLS and CDR2 YYNGEE. The CDR3 region is CASSYSDMFNEQFF. In DNA, the CDR3 is TGTGCCAGCAGCTACTCTGACATGTTCAATGAGCAGTTCTTC.

The V gene is TRBV15, the J gene TRBJ1-1; maybe TRBD1 (6 bases). The CDR3 is 16 amino acids. The ends were cut back, 0 bases at V and 12 bases at J, with 23 bases in the middle. Germline lookup yields CDR1 LNHNV and CDR2 YYDKDF (reference sequence). The CDR3 region is CATSREILNRVSGSFF. The CDR3 bases are TGTGCCACCAGCAGAGAGATTCTTAACAGGGTCTCGGGCTCTTTCTTT.

In this sample, this clone is medium-sized (0.01 to 0.1%). The gene calls are TRBV30 and TRBJ1-1, with D perhaps matching TRBD1 (6 bases). V lost 2 bases, J lost 7 bases, and 11 bases lay in between. Per the germline V gene, CDR1 is GTSNPN and CDR2 is SVGIG (reference sequence). The CDR3 is 12 amino acids. Here the CDR3 reads CAWSTGQFEAFF. The CDR3 DNA follows: TGTGCCTGGAGTACCGGACAGTTTGAAGCTTTCTTT. Variable domain in full (rest from reference TRBV30 and TRBJ1-1): SQTIHQWPATLVQPVGSPLSLECTVEGTSNPNLYWYRQAAGRGLQLLFYSVGIGQISSEVPQNLSASRPQDRQFILSSKKLLLSDSGFYLCAWSTGQFEAFFGQGTRLTVV.

This clone rates as large. The rearrangement links TRBV4-1 to TRBJ2-5; D call uncertain. Germline V lookup: CDR1 MGHRA, CDR2 YSYEKL. This CDR3 contains 15 residues. Trimming took 0 bases from V and 4 from J, leaving 12 bases between them. The CDR3 nucleotides are TGCGCCAGCAGCCAAGATCGGGCTTTGGCAGAGACCCAGTACTTC. Protein: CASSQDRALAETQYF.

This clone was recorded only once. The chain uses TRBV6-5 and TRBJ2-3; D call uncertain. The CDR3 is made up of 10 amino acids. The germline V and J ends were trimmed by 6 bases and 3 bases, with 1 base remaining between them. The germline gives CDR1 MNHEY, CDR2 SVGAGI. The CDR3 sequence is CASRTDTQYF. CDR3 in DNA: TGTGCCAGCAGGACAGATACGCAGTATTTT.

The V call is TRBV30, the J call TRBJ2-3; maybe TRBD1 (5 bases). Between the trimmed V and J ends, which lost 0 bases and 3 bases, there was a span of 13 bases. CDR1 and CDR2 (germline): GTSNPN, SVGIG (reference sequence). The length of the CDR3 is 15 residues. The CDR3 loop reads CAWSVSVPGTDTQYF. CDR3 bases: TGTGCCTGGAGTGTATCCGTGCCAGGGACAGATACGCAGTATTTT.

The chain couples TRBV30 to TRBJ2-3; no clear D gene. The CDR3 loop spans 12 amino acids. Per germline, CDR1 GTSNPN and CDR2 SVGIG (reference sequence). V was pared by 1 base and J by 7 bases, with 9 bases between. CDR3 region: CAWSGSQHTQYF. In DNA form, the CDR3 reads TGTGCCTGGAGTGGCAGCCAGCATACGCAGTATTTT.

The genes are TRBV7-9 and TRBJ2-7; 9 bases are a match to TRBD2. This CDR3 spans 13 amino acids. With V trimmed by 6 bases and J by 3 bases, 3 bases remained unmatched. Germline loops: CDR1 SEHNR, CDR2 FQNEAQ (reference sequence). The CDR3 loop reads CASRLREGYEQYF. CDR3 nucleotides: TGTGCCAGCAGACTGCGGGAGGGCTACGAGCAGTACTTC. Full variable domain (rest looked up from reference TRBV7-9 and TRBJ2-7): DTGVSQNPRHKITKRGQNVTFRCDPISEHNRLYWYRQTLGQGPEFLTYFQNEAQLEKSRLLSDRFSAERPKGSFSTLEIQRTEQGDSAMYLCASRLREGYEQYFGPGTRLTVT.

In its sample, this clone was seen a few times. V is TRBV4-1 and J is TRBJ1-3, with no clear D. CDR1 MGHRA and CDR2 YSYEKL come from the germline V gene. The CDR3 runs 13 residues. V dropped 8 bases and J dropped 4 bases, with 12 bases sitting between them. CDR3 DNA sequence: TGCGCCAGCGGTACCGGGCTGGGAAACACCATATATTTT. It codes for CASGTGLGNTIYF.